This is a list of T cell receptor beta chains from one sample in a study of T cell responses to AZD1222 COVID-19 vaccine. The data were produced by immunoSEQ multiplex PCR, yet TCRdb's version contains in-frame clones alone and is incomplete. The sample consists of around 66,000 clones, 60% to 85% of them appearing once. Sample: peripheral blood, taken on day 0 of MenACWY control vaccination. These TCRs come from an adult in good health. Both conserved end residues are part of each CDR3. D genes are given only for firm matches. Clone size is not always given. Where it is, it says once, few, many or a class for expanded clones.

v_call	d_call	j_call	clone_size	cdr3_aa	cdr3_nt
TRBV29-1	.	TRBJ2-5	.	CSVPRDSVQETQYF	TGCAGCGTACCACGGGATAGCGTCCAAGAGACCCAGTACTTC
TRBV12-3/TRBV12-4	.	TRBJ2-7	.	CASRYRANEQYF	TGTGCCAGCAGATACAGGGCAAACGAGCAGTACTTC
TRBV7-2	.	TRBJ2-7	.	CASTRGSGEQYF	TGTGCCAGCACCCGAGGATCGGGCGAGCAGTACTTC
TRBV10-3	TRBD1	TRBJ1-2	.	CAMNRGPNYGYTF	TGTGCCATGAACAGGGGCCCTAACTATGGCTACACCTTC
TRBV7-2	.	TRBJ1-1	.	CASSLAGGGLSTYTEAFF	TGTGCCAGCAGCTTAGCGGGGGGCGGCTTAAGTACGTACACTGAAGCTTTCTTT
TRBV12-3/TRBV12-4	.	TRBJ1-1	.	CASSFGLNTEAFF	TGTGCCAGCAGTTTCGGGCTAAACACTGAAGCTTTCTTT
TRBV5-6	.	TRBJ1-2	.	CASSSPTLGGYTF	TGTGCCAGCAGCTCACCAACATTGGGCGGCTACACCTTC
TRBV7-9	.	TRBJ2-1	.	CASSLPLGGSYNEQFF	TGTGCCAGCAGCTTACCGCTAGGGGGCTCCTACAATGAGCAGTTCTTC
TRBV6-5	.	TRBJ1-1	.	CASSRRGGNTEAFF	TGTGCCAGCAGTCGCAGGGGAGGGAACACTGAAGCTTTCTTT
TRBV13	.	TRBJ2-5	.	CASSFSDQETQYF	TGTGCCAGCAGCTTTTCTGACCAAGAGACCCAGTACTTC
TRBV7-8	.	TRBJ1-4	medium-sized	CASSPWQGANEKLFF	TGTGCCAGCAGCCCATGGCAGGGCGCTAATGAAAAACTGTTTTTT
TRBV7-9	.	TRBJ2-2	.	CASSPGGGELFF	TGTGCCAGCAGCCCCGGGGGCGGGGAGCTGTTTTTT
TRBV18	.	TRBJ1-1	.	CASSPRDGDMNTEAFF	TGTGCCAGCTCACCCCGGGACGGAGACATGAACACTGAAGCTTTCTTT
TRBV5-4	.	TRBJ2-7	.	CASSLTGYPEQYF	TGTGCCAGCAGCTTGACGGGCTATCCCGAGCAGTACTTC
TRBV28	.	TRBJ1-2	.	CASSLHGGFNYGYTF	TGTGCCAGCAGCCTCCACGGGGGGTTTAACTATGGCTACACCTTC
TRBV30	.	TRBJ2-7	.	CAWNIGSYEQYF	TGTGCCTGGAATATCGGGTCCTACGAGCAGTACTTC
TRBV25-1	.	TRBJ2-7	.	CASSESYEQYF	TGTGCCAGCAGTGAAAGCTACGAGCAGTACTTC
TRBV2	.	TRBJ2-6	.	CASYQDRDGANVLTF	TGTGCCAGCTATCAGGATAGGGATGGGGCCAACGTCCTGACTTTC
TRBV20-1	.	TRBJ2-3	.	CSALRGDTQYF	TGCAGTGCTTTAAGGGGGGATACGCAGTATTTT
TRBV6-1	TRBD1	TRBJ2-7	.	CASSERAGMTGTGGYEQYF	TGTGCCAGCAGTGAAAGGGCGGGCATGACCGGGACAGGGGGCTACGAGCAGTACTTC
TRBV7-2	.	TRBJ2-2	.	CASSLEVPGQMNTGELFF	TGTGCCAGCAGCTTAGAAGTCCCGGGCCAGATGAACACCGGGGAGCTGTTTTTT
TRBV5-8	.	TRBJ1-4	.	CASSHTFQGDKLFF	TGTGCCAGCAGCCATACATTTCAGGGCGACAAACTGTTTTTT
TRBV5-5	TRBD1	TRBJ1-1	.	CASRPRGDRLMNTEAFF	TGTGCCAGCAGGCCCCGGGGGGACAGGCTCATGAACACTGAAGCTTTCTTT
TRBV6-5	TRBD1	TRBJ1-6	.	CASSITGGDNSPLHF	TGTGCCAGCAGTATAACAGGGGGTGATAATTCACCCCTCCACTTT
TRBV5-1	TRBD2	TRBJ2-3	.	CASSSRGRDVSTDTQYF	TGCGCCAGCAGCTCTAGAGGGAGGGATGTAAGCACAGATACGCAGTATTTT
TRBV5-1	TRBD1	TRBJ1-4	once	CASSLGGRGDEKLFF	TGCGCCAGCAGCTTGGGAGGCAGGGGGGATGAAAAACTGTTTTTT
TRBV28	.	TRBJ1-1	.	CASSMTGNTEAFF	TGTGCCAGCAGTATGACAGGGAACACTGAAGCTTTCTTT
TRBV5-1	TRBD1	TRBJ2-3	.	CASSRPSPGQGGGNTQYF	TGCGCCAGCAGCCGACCATCTCCGGGACAGGGAGGTGGAAATACGCAGTATTTT
TRBV12-3/TRBV12-4	.	TRBJ2-1	.	CASSFVNNEQFF	TGTGCCAGCAGTTTTGTCAACAATGAGCAGTTCTTC